The 23 T cell receptor beta chains given below trace back to one sample, sequenced in a study of tumour-infiltrating T cells in Burkitt lymphoma. Produced via immunoSEQ multiplex PCR; TCRdb's table is partial and in-frame only. The sample records tens of thousands of clones, around 30% being singletons. Specimen: tumor tissue. The receptor set was obtained from a human donor with Burkitt lymphoma.

The rearrangement uses TRBV7-9 and TRBJ1-1; D remains ambiguous. CDR1 and CDR2 (germline): SEHNR, FQNEAQ (reference sequence). The CDR3 runs to 14 residues. Trimming removed 2 bases at V and 1 base at J, with 8 bases between. CDR3 DNA sequence: TGTGCCAGCAGCTTAATGGCCGGGAACACTGAAGCTTTCTTT. Translation: CASSLMAGNTEAFF.

V gene TRBV7-8 combines with J gene TRBJ1-1; possibly TRBD1 for D (6 bases). The CDR3 runs 14 residues. CDR1 is SGHVS, CDR2 FQNEAQ, per germline. V lost 2 bases and J 1 base, leaving 8 bases between the germline ends. The CDR3 nucleotides are TGTGCCAGCAGCTTACAGGGGAAGAACACTGAAGCTTTCTTT. This translates into CASSLQGKNTEAFF.

This rearrangement joins TRBV5-5 to TRBJ1-1, with a possible D match to TRBD1 (5 bases). The V gene lost 1 base and the J gene lost 4 bases, with 8 bases spanning the gap. The CDR3 covers 13 residues. The germline V gene has CDR1 SGHKS and CDR2 YYEKEE (reference sequence). CDR3 DNA: TGTGCCAGCAGCTTGAGTCAGGGCACTGAAGCTTTCTTT. Protein product: CASSLSQGTEAFF.

This clone was recorded a few times. The V call is TRBV4-3, the J call TRBJ1-6; D is undetermined. CDR3 length: 13 residues. V shed 0 bases and J shed 10 bases, with 7 bases lying between them. CDR1 and CDR2 from the germline V gene are LGHNA and YSLEER. The CDR3 DNA reads as TGCGCCAGCAGCCAAGAAATGAGGTCACCCCTCCACTTT. Its translation: CASSQEMRSPLHF.

This clone was found a few times. This sequence joins TRBV5-1 and TRBJ2-1; possibly TRBD2 for D (6 bases). Germline CDR1 reads SGHRS; CDR2 reads YFSETQ. This CDR3 contains 14 residues. Trimming cost V 4 bases and J 4 bases, with 12 bases left between them. CDR3 in DNA: TGCGCCAGCAGCCCGGAGGGAAGATACAATGAGCAGTTCTTC. Translated, it gives CASSPEGRYNEQFF.

The genes are TRBV6-1 and TRBJ1-1, with a possible D match to TRBD1 (6 bases). The germline V gene encodes CDR1 MNHNS and CDR2 SASEGT. This CDR3 contains 15 residues. V was clipped by 8 bases and J by 5 bases, with 21 bases between them. CDR3 coding DNA: TGTGCCAGCGTCGATTGGGGGCGAAGTCAAACTGAAGCTTTCTTT. Translation: CASVDWGRSQTEAFF.

The chain carries TRBV7-2 and TRBJ1-3, with 11 bases aligning to TRBD1. This CDR3 is 16 amino acids long. Germline trimming cut 1 base from V and 4 bases from J; bases unmatched to any gene: 3. CDR1 and CDR2 (germline): SGHTA, FQGNSA. DNA of the CDR3: TGTGCCAGCAGCTTAGTGGGACAGGGGGTCGGAAACACCATATATTTT. Translating it yields CASSLVGQGVGNTIYF.

V is TRBV2 and J is TRBJ1-2, with TRBD1 as a possible D gene (5 bases). V shed 4 bases and J shed 10 bases, with 19 bases lying between them. Germline lookup yields CDR1 SNHLY and CDR2 FYNNEI. The CDR3 extends over 14 amino acids. In nucleotides, the CDR3 is TGTGCCAGCAGTGGGCAGGGAGCCTCAACAATCTACACCTTC. It encodes CASSGQGASTIYTF. The variable domain in full, completed from reference TRBV2 and TRBJ1-2, reads EPEVTQTPSHQVTQMGQEVILRCVPISNHLYFYWYRQILGQKVEFLVSFYNNEISEKSEIFDDQFSVERPDGSNFTLKIRSTKLEDSAMYFCASSGQGASTIYTFGSGTRLTVV.

V is TRBV18 and J is TRBJ2-3; D may be TRBD2 (5 bases). This CDR3 spans 16 amino acids. Trimming took off 5 bases at V and 5 bases at J, with 20 bases between the two ends. Germline loops: CDR1 KGHSH, CDR2 LQKENI. The chain's CDR3 is CASSSAPNGVLDTQYF. The DNA of the CDR3 is TGTGCCAGCTCATCCGCCCCTAACGGGGTTTTAGATACGCAGTATTTT.

The chain couples TRBV6-6 to TRBJ1-2; TRBD1 agrees at 8 bases. After removal of 6 bases from V and 8 bases from J, the junction contained 8 bases not matched to a gene. The CDR3 runs to 13 residues. Germline-derived CDR1 and CDR2 are MNHNY and SVGAGI (reference sequence). CDR3 sequence (DNA): TGTGCCAGCAGACTCACAGGGGGTGGGGGCTACACCTTC. Protein sequence: CASRLTGGGGYTF.

Only a few counts were recorded for this clone. The rearrangement uses TRBV7-8 and TRBJ1-1; 8 nucleotides align to TRBD1. The CDR3 runs to 16 residues. The trim removed 2 bases at V and 5 bases at J, leaving 10 bases unmatched. CDR1 is SGHVS and CDR2 is FQNEAQ in the germline V gene. CDR3 nucleotides: TGTGCCAGCAGCTTAATGGCCGAGACAGGGGTGACTGAAGCTTTCTTT. Amino acids: CASSLMAETGVTEAFF.

This clone was observed a few times. This chain connects TRBV5-6 to TRBJ1-5, with TRBD1 as a possible D gene (5 bases). CDR1 SGHDT and CDR2 YYEEEE come from the germline V gene. V lost 2 bases, J lost 9 bases, and 12 bases lay in between. The CDR3 is made up of 13 amino acids. This chain's CDR3 is CASSFVRGGPQHF. CDR3 bases: TGTGCCAGCAGCTTCGTCCGGGGGGGGCCCCAGCATTTT.

The J gene is TRBJ1-2, the V gene TRBV5-5; 7 nucleotides line up with TRBD1. The J segment lost 4 bases and the V segment lost 6 bases, leaving 9 bases of the junction unmatched. CDR1 SGHKS and CDR2 YYEKEE come from the germline V gene (reference sequence). The CDR3 contains 14 residues. CDR3 region: CASNRQGNGYGYTF. CDR3 bases: TGTGCCAGCAACCGACAGGGAAATGGCTATGGCTACACCTTC. The full variable domain, with the rest looked up from reference TRBV5-5 and TRBJ1-2, is DAGVTQSPTHLIKTRGQQVTLRCSPISGHKSVSWYQQVLGQGPQFIFQYYEKEERGRGNFPDRFSARQFPNYSSELNVNALLLGDSALYLCASNRQGNGYGYTFGSGTRLTVV.

This clone was seen a handful of times. For the CDR3, the DNA is TGTGCCAGCAGCTTGCCTACAGGGGGCCCCACCTTC. The encoded protein is CASSLPTGGPTF. The chain joins TRBV5-6 to TRBJ1-2; 9 bases fit TRBD1. Germline V gene data show CDR1 as SGHDT and CDR2 as YYEEEE. The CDR3 contains 12 residues. V lost 1 base to trimming and J lost 13 bases; unmatched junction nucleotides: 5.

V is TRBV13 and J is TRBJ1-6; D ambiguous. The CDR3 has 13 amino acids. CDR1 is PRHDT, CDR2 FYEKMQ, per germline (reference sequence). V shed 7 bases and J shed 10 bases, with 14 bases lying between them. The CDR3 coding sequence is TGTGCCAGCAAGCGGGAGCCGGTCTCACCCCTCCACTTT. Its translation: CASKREPVSPLHF.

This rearrangement joins TRBV30 to TRBJ1-2; TRBD1 is a possible D gene (5 bases). CDR3 length equals 13 residues. The germline CDR1 and CDR2 sequences are GTSNPN and SVGIG (reference sequence). Trimming took off 4 bases at V and 8 bases at J, with 17 bases between the two ends. The DNA of the CDR3 is TGTGCCTGGAATTTCGCCAGGGTTCAGGGCTACACCTTC. It translates to CAWNFARVQGYTF.

The V gene is TRBV4-1, the J gene TRBJ1-1, with 9 bases aligning to TRBD1. Looked up from germline, CDR1 is MGHRA and CDR2 is YSYEKL. Trimming took 4 bases from V and 0 from J; bases not matched to a gene: 3. The length of the CDR3 is 15 residues. DNA of the CDR3: TGCGCCAGCAGCCTCGGACAGGGGATGAACACTGAAGCTTTCTTT. Translated: CASSLGQGMNTEAFF.

The chain uses TRBV5-1 and TRBJ1-2, with D maybe TRBD1 (6 bases). Germline CDR1 reads SGHRS; CDR2 reads YFSETQ. The CDR3 is 13 residues long. Trimming removed 0 bases from V and 4 bases from J, with 7 bases in between. CDR3 amino acids: CASSLEGGYGYTF. The CDR3 bases are TGCGCCAGCAGCTTGGAAGGGGGCTATGGCTACACCTTC.

Regarding this clone: The DNA is left out, because the CDR3 cannot be placed on it with certainty; the CDR3 is given as TCRdb lists it. V usage is TRBV5-1 and J usage is TRBJ2-5; TRBD2, the table's D call, was not compared with the DNA. Per germline, CDR1 SGHRS and CDR2 YFSETQ. From its first to its last residue, the CDR3 has 15 amino acids. The chain's CDR3 is CASSLFGNGEETQYF.

There are a few counts of this clone. V is TRBV28 and J is TRBJ2-7; 8 nucleotides line up with TRBD2. The CDR3 loop spans 17 amino acids. The V and J ends lost 3 bases and 3 bases, in that order; junction bases with no gene match: 13. Germline V gene sequence: CDR1 MDHEN, CDR2 SYDVKM. For the CDR3, the DNA is TGTGCCAGCAGTTTCACTGTAGCGGGGAGCGGATACTACGAGCAGTACTTC. Residues: CASSFTVAGSGYYEQYF.

This chain connects TRBV7-9 to TRBJ2-7; D possibly corresponds to TRBD2 (5 bases). The ends were cut back, 5 bases at V and 4 bases at J, with 24 bases in the middle. CDR1 SEHNR and CDR2 FQNEAQ come from the germline V gene (reference sequence). The CDR3 has 17 residues. In DNA, the CDR3 is TGTGCCAGCAGCCCTATTATCCGAGGCGGACTGAGGTACGAGCAGTACTTC. Amino acid sequence: CASSPIIRGGLRYEQYF.

This clone was counted only a few times. This rearrangement joins TRBV4-2 to TRBJ2-3; either TRBD1 or TRBD2 may fit D (5 bases each). Germline V lookup: CDR1 LGHNA, CDR2 YNFKEQ. Trimming removed 4 bases at V and 2 bases at J, with 10 bases between. This CDR3 has 14 residues. This CDR3 reads CASSPRDLTDTQYF. DNA of the CDR3: TGTGCCAGCAGCCCTAGGGACCTCACAGATACGCAGTATTTT.

This clone was counted between two and nine times. The gene calls are TRBV20-1 and TRBJ1-2, with D unresolved. In germline, CDR1 is DFQATT, CDR2 SNEGSKA (reference sequence). The CDR3 is made up of 11 amino acids. The DNA of the CDR3 is TGCAGGGGTGTCAATGATCGGGGCTACACCTTC. Its protein product is CRGVNDRGYTF.